These 11 T cell receptor beta chains were sequenced from one sample in a study of blood T cell repertoires in COVID-19. Assay used: immunoSEQ multiplex PCR; TCRdb lists only in-frame clones, some missing. The table has about 190,000 clones, 82% seen once. Sequencing was done on a sample of peripheral blood. These receptors originate from a woman between 55 and 75 years old with COVID-19, enrolled during active disease.

Of note for this clone: At one end the junction does not follow the germline gene, possibly because of a read error. This rearrangement joins TRBV28 to TRBJ1-2; 8 nucleotides align to TRBD1. This CDR3 has 17 amino acids. Per the germline V gene, CDR1 is MDHEN and CDR2 is SYDVKM. CDR3 sequence: CASSLWTGSLNNYGYTF. The CDR3 coding sequence is TGTGCCAGCAGTCTATGGACAGGGAGTTTGAATAACTATGGCTACACCTTC.

This clone appeared a single time. The chain employs TRBV6-5 and TRBJ1-1; 9 nucleotides agree with TRBD1. This CDR3 is 15 amino acids long. Per the germline V gene, CDR1 is MNHEY and CDR2 is SVGAGI. V was clipped by 5 bases and J by 5 bases; unmatched bases: 9. The CDR3 spells CASSKQGAGGTEAFF. In nucleotides, the CDR3 is TGTGCCAGCAGTAAACAGGGGGCGGGTGGTACTGAAGCTTTCTTT.

This chain joins TRBV7-2 and TRBJ1-2, with D unclear. Germline-derived CDR1 and CDR2 are SGHTA and FQGNSA. The CDR3 loop spans 14 amino acids. With 5 bases removed from V and 8 bases from J, the gap between germline ends came to 18 bases. The CDR3 protein is CASSAGLAEMGYTF. The DNA of the CDR3 is TGTGCCAGCAGCGCCGGGTTGGCCGAGATGGGCTACACCTTC.

Many counts were recorded for this clone. The rearrangement joins TRBV21-1 to TRBJ2-3; the table calls TRBD2, which could not be checked here. TRBV21-1 is shown as a pseudogene. The CDR3 has 19 residues. This chain's CDR3 is CASSKRGRVAGLFTDTQYF. CDR3 DNA sequence: TGTGCCAGCAGCAAAAGGGGGAGGGTAGCGGGACTGTTCACAGATACGCAGTATTTT.

The chain is built from TRBV20-1 and TRBJ1-2, with D unclear. CDR3 length: 10 residues. V was pared by 2 bases and J by 7 bases, with 5 bases between. Germline CDR1 is DFQATT and CDR2 is SNEGSKA (reference sequence). The CDR3 spells CSARQVGYTF. The CDR3 DNA sequence: TGCAGTGCTAGACAGGTTGGCTACACCTTC.

The rearrangement joins TRBV2 to TRBJ2-1, with 7 bases that match TRBD2. CDR1 and CDR2 from the germline V gene are SNHLY and FYNNEI. This CDR3 comprises 14 residues. Unmatched junction bases numbered 10, after V lost 6 bases and J lost 8 bases. The CDR3 reads CASSGGGYWDEQFF. CDR3 DNA: TGTGCCAGCAGCGGGGGAGGGTATTGGGATGAGCAGTTCTTC.

The chain couples TRBV6-4 to TRBJ2-1; the match to TRBD2 covers 14 bases. This CDR3 contains 18 residues. CDR1 and CDR2 (germline): MRHNA, SNTAGT. V dropped 6 bases and J dropped 7; count of bases not matched to a gene: 14. The CDR3 sequence: CASSAGTSGSVRRNEQFF. The CDR3 coding sequence is TGTGCCAGCAGCGCCGGGACTAGCGGGAGTGTACGTCGAAATGAGCAGTTCTTC.

The chain couples TRBV7-8 to TRBJ1-4, with D unclear. This CDR3 has 15 residues. Germline V gene sequence: CDR1 SGHVS, CDR2 FQNEAQ. Trimming took off 1 base at V and 0 bases at J, with 6 bases between the two ends. The CDR3 loop is CASSLGAATNEKLFF. The CDR3 nucleotides are TGTGCCAGCAGCTTAGGGGCAGCAACTAATGAAAAACTGTTTTTT.

The V gene is TRBV5-4, the J gene TRBJ2-5; 9 nucleotides line up with TRBD2. This CDR3 is 15 amino acids long. Germline V CDR1 and CDR2: SGHNT, YYREEE (reference sequence). The ends lost 4 bases at V and 4 bases at J; junction bases unmatched: 8. The CDR3 reads CASSTGAGGLETQYF. CDR3 in DNA: TGTGCCAGCAGCACTGGAGCGGGAGGCTTAGAGACCCAGTACTTC.

The chain carries TRBV30 and TRBJ1-5, with no clear D. CDR1 is GTSNPN, CDR2 SVGIG, per germline (reference sequence). V lost 1 base and J lost 5, with 9 bases in between. The CDR3 is 13 residues long. The CDR3 sequence: CAWSGTHDQPQHF. The DNA of the CDR3 is TGTGCCTGGAGTGGAACTCACGATCAGCCCCAGCATTTT.

J is TRBJ2-7 and V is TRBV5-6, with 9 bases identical to TRBD1. The CDR3 is 15 residues long. The germline gives CDR1 SGHDT, CDR2 YYEEEE. The V and J ends lost 5 bases and 4 bases, in that order; junction bases with no gene match: 10. The CDR3 loop is CASSQDRGLRYEQYV. The CDR3 region has the DNA TGTGCCAGCAGTCAGGACAGGGGCCTAAGATACGAGCAGTACGTC.